This T cell receptor (beta chain) was captured in a study of memory CD4+ T cells and cytomegalovirus serostatus. Sample share makes this clone medium-sized. The CDR3 runs 15 residues. J lost 3 bases, V lost 3 bases, and 7 bases had no gene match. CDR1 SGHDT and CDR2 YYEEEE come from the germline V gene. Sequencing was performed with immunoSEQ multiplex PCR; in TCRdb, only in-frame clones are kept and a portion is missing. The sample has 70,000 to 95,000 clones; approximately 80% are singletons. Single viable CD3+CD4+CD8-CD45RO+ cells were sorted as the memory CD4+ T cells. What was sequenced was memory CD4+ T cells from blood. This receptor was identified in an adult in good health and CMV-seronegative. V is TRBV5-6 and J is TRBJ1-1; 8 bases line up with TRBD1. CDR3 residues: CASSSPGGGHTEAFF. CDR3 nucleotides: TGTGCCAGCAGCTCACCAGGGGGCGGACACACTGAAGCTTTCTTT. The full variable domain, its missing parts supplied by reference TRBV5-6 and TRBJ1-1, is DAGVTQSPTHLIKTRGQQVTLRCSPKSGHDTVSWYQQALGQGPQFIFQYYEEEERQRGNFPDRFSGHQFPNYSSELNVNALLLGDSALYLCASSSPGGGHTEAFFGQGTRLTVV.